This TCR beta chain was recorded in a study of shared clonotypes between healthy human individuals (dated by TCRdb to 2018 to 2021). Context from the whole study: The cohort comprised two women and a few men aged 18 to 49 years. To increase sequencing depth and limit assay-specific biases, different laboratories used diverse techniques to prepare libraries and sequence TCR repertoires. Per donor, leukapheresis produced somewhere between about 0.94 and 9 billion PBMCs. To estimate repertoire size and how much clonotype sharing occurs between individuals, the study deeply sequenced the blood TCR repertoires of about five healthy adults. For each donor, CD4 naive and CD4 memory were each run on three plates, CD8 naive on two plates, and CD8 memory on one plate. Points the paper makes about the study in general: Compared with non-shared clonotypes, clonotypes shared by all four sorted-subset donors had higher generation probabilities. The genetic and exposure-history diversity represented was limited by the small number of donors. Pairwise subsampling led to the expectation that sequencing depth would affect the degree of clonotype sharing among donors. Only blood was sampled, and tissue TCR repertoires likely differ from those in blood. When a few donors were compared, the shared fraction of clonotypes was roughly 4.8% for naive CD4, more than 3% for naive CD8, 2% to 2.5% for memory CD4, and 0.4% for memory CD8. Incomplete sequencing was indicated by rarefaction of sorted-subset datasets, despite the large sequencing depth. Naive subsets generally had larger estimated clonotype richness than memory subsets did.

About this clone: What antigen it recognizes has not been identified. No base-level quality is on record; no much larger clone is a single base apart.

CDR1 is given as SGHTA and CDR2 as FQGNSA, both from the germline V gene. The CDR3 goes from the cysteine to the phenylalanine over 13 residues. Only the CDR3 portion is preserved as DNA: 39 bases, with reading frame beginning at the first base. Trimmed from V: 3 bases; trimmed from J: 10 bases; junction bases lacking a gene match: 4. Using the deep immunoSEQ assay, multiplex PCR amplified TCR CDR3 regions from genomic DNA. For each cell subset, the extracted genomic DNA was distributed evenly across all wells of several immunoSEQ 96-well plates, and each plate served as one replicate. For sorted subsets, each replicate PCR was loaded with roughly 190 ng genomic DNA, equivalent to 30,000 to 35,000 T cell genomes. The purified libraries were quantified using a Qubit 3.0 fluorometer, sized with a Bioanalyzer 2100, and then quantified again using the KAPA Library Quantification kit. Each immunoSEQ 96-well plate was sequenced on its own single-read 150-cycle Illumina NextSeq 550 flow cell. As for how the authors treated the data: Because only junctional sequences without quality scores were contained in the immunoSEQ output, filtering matching that applied to full-length reads could not be performed. To assign V/J genes and CDR3, sequences were annotated using PyIR, a Python wrapper for IgBLAST v1.9, with IMGT germline references. Any read was removed if the V/J assignment was weak (E-value above 1e-6), the CDR3 was missing, or the read contained stop codons, out-of-frame junctions, or ambiguous translated residues. V3J clonotypes were defined as sequences sharing an identical inferred V gene, J gene, and CDR3 amino acid sequence. The percentage overlap between two repertoires was calculated by dividing the number of shared unique clonotypes by the size of the smaller repertoire. Three approaches were used to assess repertoire richness: RTK rarefaction, the Chao1 estimator, and Recon v2.1 estimates of unobserved clonotypes. Generation probabilities for all TCRbeta clonotypes obtained by the gDNA method from four donors were computed using OLGA. Not all clones reach the TCRdb copy of this immuneACCESS table, which keeps in-frame sequences only. Checked studies attribute under half of the gap to unresolved V genes and leave the rest unexplained. The V and J calls and the clone size are those of that table, but D and trimming were determined from the DNA. The sample profile shows around 940,000 clones; around 80% of them were found once. Around 1.5% of the sample is taken by the ten largest.

The donors were healthy, HIV-negative adults with no recently reported acute infections or vaccinations. Every donor was a Caucasian adult living in Nashville, Tennessee, USA. CD4+ T cells were enriched by magnetic negative selection; naive cells were then positively selected on CD45RA, and the negative fraction formed the memory subset. Blood was obtained by leukapheresis, after which PBMCs were separated by Ficoll-Histopaque density gradient centrifugation and cryopreserved in liquid nitrogen vapor phase. Analytical flow cytometry was used to check the purity and quantity of each magnetically sorted T cell population. Each sorted fraction had its genomic DNA isolated and then quantified by UV absorbance on a Nanodrop 2000c.

Sequencing used memory CD4+ T cells sorted from blood. The cell subset or site label of this sample denotes: CD45RA-negative fraction. The receptor's source is a man aged 18 to 35 in good health. The V gene is TRBV7-2 and the J gene is TRBJ2-7; 12 central nucleotides agree with TRBD1. The sequenced DNA: TGTGCCAGCAGCTTTGGGGACAGGGGGCATCAGTACTTC. Translation gives CASSFGDRGHQYF.